Reported below is one TCR beta chain. Germline V gives CDR1 KGHSH, CDR2 LQKENI. The CDR3 length is 14 residues. The ends were cut back, 4 bases at V and 3 bases at J, with 10 bases in the middle. This entry comes from a study of blood T cell repertoires in COVID-19. Across the study: Sites across the United States, Italy and Spain contributed samples from acute and convalescent COVID-19. Sources were T cells, B-cell-depleted T cells, or PBMCs; the material itself was cDNA or gDNA.

Study processing details: Amplifying reference gene primers gave estimates of nucleated cell counts. Sequencing was performed with immunoSEQ multiplex PCR; in TCRdb, only in-frame clones are kept and a portion is missing. V, J and clone size are those of that table, while D and trimming were read from the DNA. The sample holds roughly 200,000 clones, about 80% seen once. The sequence was collected from a woman aged 50 to 60 with active or convalescent COVID-19. Specimen: peripheral blood. The chain employs TRBV18 and TRBJ2-1, with D possibly being TRBD2 (6 bases). CDR3 DNA: TGTGCCAGCTCACAAGGGACTGGCTACAATGAGCAGTTCTTC. Protein: CASSQGTGYNEQFF.